Listed below are T cell receptor beta chains from one sample, sequenced in a study of CD8 T cells in ankylosing spondylitis. A single record per CDR3 protein comes from TCRdb applying MiXCR to the 5' RACE reads. This table holds about 100,000 distinct CDR3 sequences, roughly 9.6% found once. Sequencing input: blood, either unsorted or a sorted T cell fraction (not recorded which). These receptors were collected from a male donor with ankylosing spondylitis or in good health (not recorded which). Both conserved end residues are part of each CDR3. Each record gives: V gene, clone size, D gene, J gene, CDR3 protein, CDR3 DNA. A D gene is named only where the DNA matches it firmly. Clone sizes are given selectively: once, few, many, or a class where the clone is expanded.

TRBV9	many	NA	TRBJ1-1	CASSVAANTEAFF	TGTGCCAGCAGCGTGGCTGCGAACACTGAAGCTTTCTTT
TRBV4-1	NA	TRBD1	TRBJ2-1	CASSLRTGIGEQFF	TGCGCCAGCAGCCTCCGGACAGGGATAGGTGAGCAGTTCTTC
TRBV15	many	NA	TRBJ2-7	CATSRDLGATYEQYF	TGTGCCACCAGCAGAGATCTGGGGGCCACCTACGAGCAGTACTTC
TRBV20-1	many	NA	TRBJ2-3	CSATEDPQYF	TGCAGTGCTACGGAGGACCCGCAGTATTTT
TRBV7-2	few	TRBD1	TRBJ1-5	CASSQDRGNQPQHF	TGTGCCAGCAGCCAGGACAGGGGCAATCAGCCCCAGCATTTT
TRBV12-3/TRBV12-4	many	NA	TRBJ2-7	CASSNRLNEQYF	TGTGCCAGCAGCAATCGATTAAACGAGCAGTACTTC
TRBV12-3/TRBV12-4	many	NA	TRBJ1-1	CASSAQLRRNTEAFF	TGTGCCAGCAGCGCTCAGCTAAGGAGGAACACTGAAGCTTTCTTT
TRBV5-1	many	TRBD2	TRBJ2-7	CASSFWEGIHEQYF	TGCGCCAGCAGCTTTTGGGAGGGAATCCACGAGCAGTACTTC
TRBV20-1	many	NA	TRBJ1-5	CSARSPAGGSNQPQHF	TGCAGTGCTAGAAGTCCCGCGGGGGGTAGTAATCAGCCCCAGCATTTT
TRBV12-3/TRBV12-4	NA	TRBD2	TRBJ2-1	CTSSFAIQRGGRRNEQFF	TGTACCAGCAGTTTTGCTATTCAGCGGGGGGGCCGTAGGAATGAGCAGTTCTTC
TRBV5-6	many	NA	TRBJ2-3	CASSLMGPSDTQYF	TGTGCCAGCAGCCTAATGGGACCATCAGATACGCAGTATTTT
TRBV6-2/TRBV6-3	few	NA	TRBJ2-7	CASSGLAEQYF	TGTGCCAGCAGTGGACTCGCCGAGCAGTACTTC
TRBV20-1	medium-sized	NA	TRBJ1-6	CSARQGRDNSPLHF	TGCAGTGCTAGGCAGGGGCGAGATAATTCACCCCTCCACTTT
TRBV25-1	many	NA	TRBJ2-3	CAPTTAVKEKADTQYF	TGTGCTCCAACGACGGCGGTTAAAGAGAAGGCAGATACGCAGTATTTT
TRBV12-3/TRBV12-4	many	NA	TRBJ2-3	CASSLRQGDTQYF	TGTGCCAGCAGTTTACGGCAGGGGGATACGCAGTATTTT